This T cell receptor beta chain is drawn from a study of CXCR3-negative and CXCR3-positive naive CD8 T cells. Germline loops: CDR1 SGHRS, CDR2 YFSETQ. This CDR3 contains 13 residues. CD45RO-CCR7+CD27+CD95- marked naive CD8+ T cells. Libraries of TRB cDNA were made by 5' RACE and carried UMIs. Reprocessing the 5' RACE reads, TCRdb reports a single entry for every CDR3 protein and omits DNA. The sample totals over 70,000 distinct CDR3 sequences. This receptor was taken from a human donor in good health. Some clones in this sample may be carry-over from other donors' samples. J is TRBJ1-5 and V is TRBV5-1. Material: naive CXCR3- CD8+ T cells from blood. Described subset: CD45RO-CCR7+CD27+CD95- naive CD8+ T cells lacking CXCR3 (TNR3-). This chain's CDR3 is CASSLDPHQPQHF.